This T cell receptor beta chain was documented in a study of cytomegalovirus exposure and HLA in healthy donors (dated by TCRdb to about 2017). Regarding the study in general: In an earlier analysis of 450 to 750 of the donors, 276 Gb of sequence data and just under 120 million unique TCR beta sequences from some 170 million T cells were reported. Class I and class II HLA loci were covered by the typing at four-digit resolution. A later genetic analysis used genome-wide SNP genotypes for 398 of the 666 donors, treating that subset as a discovery cohort. Besides the first cohort of about 730 subjects, a separate validation cohort made up of 120 or so different subjects was used. About 300 gigabases of sequencing data and tens of millions of unique TCR sequences were included in an early release covering 500 to 750 HLA-typed donors. An earlier analysis of approximately 630 of the donors applied high-throughput TCR beta sequencing to assess whether each TCR beta V gene segment acted as functional or pseudogenic. The study was designed to test whether signatures of past pathogen exposure could be identified by cataloging public T cell receptors. Every discovery cohort repertoire had been produced on one sequencing platform. In a later analysis, previously published TCR beta repertoires from 666 donors were re-analyzed and high-resolution HLA genotyping was added so that TCR occurrence patterns could be studied. The study combined high-throughput TCR immunosequencing, statistical association of individual TCRs with disease status, and machine learning to predict cytomegalovirus infection status. Among over 350 genotyped donors of the cohort, an average of roughly 240,000 unique TCR beta nucleotide sequences were sequenced per donor, roughly 20% of them non-productive. The study used immunosequencing to profile the T cell repertoires of approximately 650 subjects and linked those repertoires to cytomegalovirus serostatus. Among the roughly 370 genotyped donors, about 85% belonged to the genetic ancestry cluster associated with self-reported Caucasian donors. The number of donors typed differed by locus, with about 629-630 for A, B, C, DRB1 and DQB1, around 520 for DQA1, some 570 for DPA1, and about 450 for DPB1. Because of strong linkage in the cohort, 4 to 6 DR-DQ haplotypes were treated as single units for association and clustering. The later analysis used no new phenotypic data to find candidate immune exposures, relying instead on TCR beta sequences and their occurrence across donors. Alongside the repertoire data, information on donor age, sex, ethnicity and CMV serostatus was compiled. What the work shows at the level of the full study, not this receptor alone: Cytomegalovirus status was reported to be diagnosed by the classifier with high specificity and sensitivity in both the original and validation cohorts. A further reported finding was that TCR beta sequences accurately predicted the HLA-A and HLA-B alleles for most subjects in the first cohort. Compared with the 666-donor mean, donors in an Asian-associated ancestry cluster had fewer N-insertions in productive TCRs, according to a later genetic analysis. A group of highly shared sequence variants was considered likely to be a technical artifact of the sequencing pipeline. In a later analysis, the rate of TCR association differed among HLA loci, with DRB1 alleles having the most associated TCRs and HLA-C alleles having the fewest. While some public TCRs were present in many individuals, most TCR sequences turned up only very rarely across donors. In a later genetic analysis, a missense DCLRE1C variant was associated with V-gene and J-gene trimming of TCR beta chains, and the association was replicated in an independent cohort. The authors suggested that the approach could potentially be extended to other disease states and immunological phenotypes. A total of 150 to 200 TCR beta chains were listed by the study as associated with cytomegalovirus. In a later analysis, HLA-associated TCR beta chains showed more clonal expansion and lower generation probabilities than non-associated chains that were equally common. Correlated functional status among segregating V segments might be attributable to linkage disequilibrium, but an unknown experimental factor could not be ruled out. Around 16 rarely observed V segments, including chromosome 9 orphons, were excluded from the earlier analysis of about 600 of the donors because counts were too low. When HLA alleles, especially DR and DQ, strongly co-occurred, TCR associations were difficult to assign to individual alleles. In a later analysis, several top co-occurrence clusters were reported to appear linked to parvovirus B19, influenza, CMV and Epstein-Barr virus. Three of the identified cytomegalovirus-associated TCR beta chains were confirmed in vitro to be specific for cytomegalovirus antigens. Sequencing depth was assumed to be roughly uniform across donors in the presence/absence analyses, though that assumption may not hold. A later analysis found that most CMV-associated TCR beta chains appeared HLA-restricted, with HLA associations seemingly driven largely by CMV exposure. Only TCR beta chains were sequenced in this cohort, and the absence of alpha or paired-chain data limited detectable features. Because some donors lacked HLA typing at each locus, the association tests relied only on the typed subset. In an earlier analysis of 587 of the donors, most TCR beta V segments appeared in productive rearrangements about 87% or about 30% of the time, broadly matching IMGT annotations. Specific HLA alleles were associated with 18,000 or so TCR beta sequences at a false discovery rate of 0.05 in a later analysis. CMV serostatus was the only immune exposure information available for the cohort.

Receptor amplification or capture employed the immunoSEQ multiplex PCR assay. The multiplex PCR relied on a mix of 60 forward primers for TCR Vbeta segments and 13 reverse primers for TCR Jbeta segments. Amplification of the CDR3 region of rearranged TCR beta genes was performed with a multiplex PCR assay on genomic DNA. The Illumina HiSeq System was used to sequence the amplified TCR beta libraries as 87-base-pair reads. The study's own analysis went as follows. Across the 666 repertoires, a later analysis counted around 80 million unique TCR beta chains, roughly 11 million of which were shared by at least two donors. Raw reads were error-corrected and collapsed into unique sequences by a nearest-neighbor algorithm in which closely related sequences were merged to remove PCR and sequencing errors. V, D and J gene segments were assigned by aligning CDR3 sequences to IMGT reference sequences. Each retained sequence needed at least a six-nucleotide match to both a V gene segment and a J gene segment. Rearrangements were called productive when the CDR3 lacked stop codons and stayed in frame with V and J; all others were non-productive. CDR3 was defined according to IMGT convention as the region running from the second conserved V-encoded cysteine to the conserved J-encoded phenylalanine. In an earlier analysis of more than 550 of the donors, sequences lacking an unambiguous match to a single V gene segment were excluded. An earlier analysis of about 600 of the donors called V segments functional above 56.7% productive rearrangements and segregating when the between-donor standard deviation exceeded 5%. A statistical classification framework was built to diagnose cytomegalovirus status from the catalog of TCR beta chain sequences. V and J gene assignment, in a later analysis, came from comparing TCR nucleotide sequences with IMGT/GENE-DB human TR gene sequences. Using the TCRdist pipeline, a later analysis assigned CDR3 sequences along with most-parsimonious VDJ recombination scenarios. A later analysis defined each TCR beta chain by its CDR3 amino acid sequence plus V-gene family, and excluded reads lacking a unique V-gene family. A later analysis removed several hundred highly shared, low-generation-probability nucleotide sequences to deal with suspected cross-contamination and a sequencing artifact. In a later analysis, a clonal expansion index was calculated for each public chain from normalized within-repertoire ranks of inferred template counts. Generation probabilities in a later analysis came from a VDJ recombination model fitted to out-of-frame rearrangements, and those results were checked against IGoR. In a later analysis, hypergeometric tests were used to score TCR-TCR, TCR-HLA and TCR-CMV co-occurrence, with a repertoire-size bias correction applied to TCR pairs. A later analysis estimated false discovery rates by permuting HLA or CMV assignments 20 times. In a later analysis, co-occurring TCRs were grouped using DBSCAN, with TCRdist sequence similarity added in when clustering inside HLA-allele-positive subsets. Repertoires with fewer than 30,000 or more than 120,000 public chains were left out of co-occurrence clustering, as were five repertoires with anomalous nucleotide sharing. As stored in TCRdb, this immuneACCESS dataset retains in-frame rearrangements with V and J assigned. A fraction of the clones does not appear; measured against another copy, unresolved V genes explain less than half of the discrepancy, and the remainder lacks a known reason. The V and J calls and the clone size are those of that table, but D and trimming were determined from the DNA. Across this sample there are about 200,000 clones, with 82% seen only once. The top ten constitute roughly 0.095% of the sample.

In total, about 650 healthy bone marrow donors made up the cohort. Cohort members were all nominally healthy when sampled, although unrecorded immune exposures were likely present. The donor tested CMV seronegative, placing the donor among the 350 to 400 seronegative members of the cohort. A peripheral blood sample was provided by each donor, and peripheral blood mononuclear cells were used for TCR beta sequencing. The Qiagen DNeasy Blood Extraction Kit was used to extract genomic DNA from the blood cell samples. Notes on this clone: Its antigen has not been determined. Base qualities were left out, and no much larger clone turns up one base away.

The sequenced sample was PBMCs. This TCR was recovered from a boy aged 2 to 10 in good health and CMV-seronegative.

The DNA reads TGTGCCAGCAGCCGAACAGGGGGGAACTATGGCTACACCTTC. Translated, this is CASSRTGGNYGYTF. This chain is built from TRBV7-2 and TRBJ1-2; TRBD1 aligns with 8 central bases. Inclusive of the bounding cysteine and phenylalanine, the CDR3 is 14 residues long. Solely the CDR3 DNA is kept, with 42 bases framed from the first base. According to the germline V gene, CDR1 reads SGHTA and CDR2 reads FQGNSA. Clipping removes 5 bases from V and 2 bases from J, with 4 as the unmatched junction base count. Where the CDR3 stops, the reference TRBV7-2 and TRBJ1-2 genes take over; the full variable domain is GAGVSQSPSNKVTEKGKDVELRCDPISGHTALYWYRQSLGQGLEFLIYFQGNSAPDKSGLPSDRFSAERTGGSVSTLTIQRTQQEDSAVYLCASSRTGGNYGYTFGSGTRLTVV.